This TCR beta chain was captured in a study of T cells in Graves' hyperthyroidism and ophthalmopathy. Study as a whole: Peripheral blood was secured at the point of initial diagnosis, before any treatment.

The V and J ends lost 2 bases and 7 bases, in that order; junction bases with no gene match: 11. The CDR3 spans 16 residues. Per the germline V gene, CDR1 is MNHNS and CDR2 is SASEGT. Of note for this clonotype: What it binds is unknown.

The investigators amplified TCR beta CDR3 regions from RNA transcripts. HTBI primers were the set used in a first-round RT-PCR of the TCR CDR3. TCRdb passed the multiplex PCR reads through MiXCR, listing each CDR3 protein once. The sample lists hundreds of thousands of distinct CDR3 sequences; 20% were seen once. Study findings and constraints: From stable hyperthyroidism, ophthalmopathy was separated by a 13 V-J model.

The study included ophthalmopathy patients with Clinical Activity Score at least 3, NOSPECS grade at least 4 and duration under 3 months. The rearrangement joins TRBV6-1 to TRBJ2-3; the match to TRBD2 covers 8 bases. The receptor was derived from a middle-aged man with Graves' ophthalmopathy. The sequencing sample was made of blood. CDR3: CASSEIPSGWSHTQYF. In DNA, the CDR3 is TGTGCCAGCAGTGAAATCCCTAGCGGGTGGTCTCATACGCAGTATTTT.